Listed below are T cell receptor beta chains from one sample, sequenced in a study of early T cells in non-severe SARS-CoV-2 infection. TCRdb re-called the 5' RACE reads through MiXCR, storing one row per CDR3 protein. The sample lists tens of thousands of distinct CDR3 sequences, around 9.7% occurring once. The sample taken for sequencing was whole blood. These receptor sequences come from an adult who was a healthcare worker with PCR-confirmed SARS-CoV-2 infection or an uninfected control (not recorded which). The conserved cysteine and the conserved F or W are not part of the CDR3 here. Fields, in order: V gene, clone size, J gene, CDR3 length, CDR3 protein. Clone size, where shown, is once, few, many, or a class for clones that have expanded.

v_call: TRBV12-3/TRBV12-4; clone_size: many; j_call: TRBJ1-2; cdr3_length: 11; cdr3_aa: ASSLGMDYGYT
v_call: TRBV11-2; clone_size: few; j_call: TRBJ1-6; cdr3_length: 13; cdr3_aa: ASSLEYSASSPLH
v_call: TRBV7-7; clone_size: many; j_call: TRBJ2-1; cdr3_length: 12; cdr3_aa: ASSPFTSVNEQF
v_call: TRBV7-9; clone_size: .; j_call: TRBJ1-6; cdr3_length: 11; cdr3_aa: ASSLPGNSPLH
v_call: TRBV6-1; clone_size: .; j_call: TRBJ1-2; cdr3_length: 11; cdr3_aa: ASTPGPTYGYT
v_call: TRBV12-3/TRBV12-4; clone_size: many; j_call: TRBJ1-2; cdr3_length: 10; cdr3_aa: ASRLRGYGYT
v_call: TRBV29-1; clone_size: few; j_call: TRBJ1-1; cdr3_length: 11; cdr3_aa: SAGTGIGTEAF
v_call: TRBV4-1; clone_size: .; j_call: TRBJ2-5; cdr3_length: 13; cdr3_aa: ASSPSGGFIETQY
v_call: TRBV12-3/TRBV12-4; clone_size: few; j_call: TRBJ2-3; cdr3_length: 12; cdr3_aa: AIQILASTDTQY
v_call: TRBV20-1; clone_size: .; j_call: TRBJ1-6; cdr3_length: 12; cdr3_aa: SAKRGGTGSPLH
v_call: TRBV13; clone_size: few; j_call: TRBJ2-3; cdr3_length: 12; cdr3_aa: ASSHRTGADTQY
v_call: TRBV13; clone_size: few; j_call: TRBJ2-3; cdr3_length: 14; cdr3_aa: ASSPLTSGGANTQY
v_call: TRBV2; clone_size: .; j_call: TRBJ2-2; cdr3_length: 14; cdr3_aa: ASSSDTPANTGELF
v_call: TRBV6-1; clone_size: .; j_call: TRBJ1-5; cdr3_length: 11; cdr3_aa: ASTPYVNQPQH
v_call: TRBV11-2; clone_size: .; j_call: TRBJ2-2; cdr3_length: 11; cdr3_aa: ASSLGTPGELF